This T cell receptor beta chain was sequenced for a study of blood T cell repertoires in COVID-19. In the original workflow: Using reference gene primer amplification, nucleated cell counts were estimated. Measured with immunoSEQ multiplex PCR; TCRdb has only the in-frame clones, and not every one. V and J calls and clone size are copied from that table; D and trimming were computed from the DNA. The data hold 200,000 to 300,000 clones, with 86% observed a single time. CDR1 and CDR2 (germline): MNHEY, SMNVEV (reference sequence). The CDR3 covers 13 residues. The germline V and J ends were trimmed by 5 bases and 5 bases, with 10 bases remaining between them.

Material for sequencing was peripheral blood. V and J are TRBV27 and TRBJ2-1; no definite D call. The sequence was obtained from a man aged 30 to 39 with active or convalescent COVID-19. DNA of the CDR3: TGTGCCAGCAGTCCCCGGGTTAACAATGAGCAGTTCTTC. Residues: CASSPRVNNEQFF.